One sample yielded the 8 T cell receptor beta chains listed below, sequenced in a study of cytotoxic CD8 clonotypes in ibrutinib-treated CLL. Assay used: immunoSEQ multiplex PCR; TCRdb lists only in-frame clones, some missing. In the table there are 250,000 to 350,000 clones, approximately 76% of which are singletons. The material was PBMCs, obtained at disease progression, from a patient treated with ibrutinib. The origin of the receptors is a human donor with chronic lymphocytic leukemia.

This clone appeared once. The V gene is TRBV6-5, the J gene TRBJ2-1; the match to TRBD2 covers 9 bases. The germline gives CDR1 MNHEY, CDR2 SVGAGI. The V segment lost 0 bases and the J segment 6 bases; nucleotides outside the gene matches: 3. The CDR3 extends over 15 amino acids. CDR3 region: CASSYSASGANEQFF. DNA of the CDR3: TGTGCCAGCAGTTACTCGGCTAGCGGGGCCAATGAGCAGTTCTTC.

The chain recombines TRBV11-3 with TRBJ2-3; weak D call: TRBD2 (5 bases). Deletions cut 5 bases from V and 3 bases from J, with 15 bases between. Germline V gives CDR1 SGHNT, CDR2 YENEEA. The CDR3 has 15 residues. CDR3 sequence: CASSIAGRPTDTQYF. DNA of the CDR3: TGTGCCAGCAGCATCGCGGGCAGGCCAACAGATACGCAGTATTTT.

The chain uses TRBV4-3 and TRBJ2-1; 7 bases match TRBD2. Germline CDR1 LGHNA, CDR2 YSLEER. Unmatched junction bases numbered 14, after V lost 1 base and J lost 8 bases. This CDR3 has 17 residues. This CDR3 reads CASSQGPYAGESDEQFF. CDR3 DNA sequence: TGCGCCAGCAGCCAAGGCCCCTATGCGGGAGAATCGGATGAGCAGTTCTTC.

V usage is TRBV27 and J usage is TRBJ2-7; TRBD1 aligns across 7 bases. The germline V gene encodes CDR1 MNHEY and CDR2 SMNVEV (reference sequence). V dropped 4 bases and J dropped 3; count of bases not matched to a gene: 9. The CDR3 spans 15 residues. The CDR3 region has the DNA TGTGCCAGCAGTTCTCTTGGCTCAGGGGGCTACGAGCAGTACTTC. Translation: CASSSLGSGGYEQYF.

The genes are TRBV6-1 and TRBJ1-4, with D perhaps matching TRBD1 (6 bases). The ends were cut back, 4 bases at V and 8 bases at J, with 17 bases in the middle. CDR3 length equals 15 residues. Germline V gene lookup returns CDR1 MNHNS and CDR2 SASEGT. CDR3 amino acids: CASSVTGSKREKLFF. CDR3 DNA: TGTGCCAGCAGTGTGACAGGATCTAAGAGGGAAAAACTGTTTTTT.

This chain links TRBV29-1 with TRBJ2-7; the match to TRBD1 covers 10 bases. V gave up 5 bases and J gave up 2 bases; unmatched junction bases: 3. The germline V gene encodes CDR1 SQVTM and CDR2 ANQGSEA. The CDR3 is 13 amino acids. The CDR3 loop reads CSVFGTGAYEQYF. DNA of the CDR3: TGCAGCGTTTTCGGGACAGGGGCCTACGAGCAGTACTTC.

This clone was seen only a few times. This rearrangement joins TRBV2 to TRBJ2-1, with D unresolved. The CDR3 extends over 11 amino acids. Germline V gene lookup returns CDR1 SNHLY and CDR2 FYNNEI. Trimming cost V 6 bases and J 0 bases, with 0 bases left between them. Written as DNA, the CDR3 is TGTGCCAGCAGCTCCTACAATGAGCAGTTCTTC. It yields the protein CASSSYNEQFF.

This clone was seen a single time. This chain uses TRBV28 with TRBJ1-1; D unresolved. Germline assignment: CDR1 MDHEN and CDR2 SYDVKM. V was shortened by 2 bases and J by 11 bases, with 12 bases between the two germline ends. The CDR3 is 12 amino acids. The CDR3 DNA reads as TGTGCCAGCAGTTTAAACCCAGCTGGGGCTTTCTTT. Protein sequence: CASSLNPAGAFF.